Each of the 27 T cell receptor beta chains below was sequenced from the same sample in a study of cytomegalovirus exposure and HLA in healthy donors. The PCR contained 60 Vbeta and 13 Jbeta primers. Repertoires were generated with immunoSEQ multiplex PCR, while TCRdb's copy carries only in-frame clones and drops some. The sample holds roughly 130,000 clones, about 79% seen once. The sample consisted of PBMCs. The receptors stem from a man aged 18 to 29 in good health and CMV-seronegative.

Concerning this clone itself: The junction differs from germline at one of its ends, possibly a read error. Within the sample, other DNA sequences also encode this same CDR3. This rearrangement joins TRBV29-1 to TRBJ1-2; TRBD1 might be the D (5 bases). The germline V gene has CDR1 SQVTM and CDR2 ANQGSEA. The CDR3 is 14 residues long. CDR3 sequence reads: CSVEVAGDRIGYTF. CDR3 bases: TGCAGCGTTGAAGTGGCGGGGGATCGGATTGGCTACACCTTT. The full variable domain, its missing parts supplied by reference TRBV29-1 and TRBJ1-2, is SAVISQKPSRDICQRGTSLTIQCQVDSQVTMMFWYRQQPGQSLTLIATANQGSEATYESGFVIDKFPISRPNLTFSTLTVSNMSPEDSSIYLCSVEVAGDRIGYTFGSGTRLTVV.

The chain combines TRBV29-1 with TRBJ2-1; D call uncertain. The CDR3 runs to 12 residues. Between the trimmed V and J ends, which lost 8 bases and 0 bases, there was a span of 8 bases. CDR1 and CDR2 (germline): SQVTM, ANQGSEA. CDR3: CSSSFSYNEQFF. The CDR3 DNA follows: TGCAGCTCTTCGTTCTCCTACAATGAGCAGTTCTTC.

CDR3: CASSHSYRVTNTEAFF. In nucleotides, the CDR3 is TGCGCCAGCAGCCACAGCTACAGGGTAACGAACACTGAAGCTTTCTTT. The genes are TRBV10-2 and TRBJ1-1; D perhaps matches TRBD1 (6 bases). The CDR3 has 16 residues. V was pared by 6 bases and J by 1 base, with 18 bases between. Germline CDR1 WSHSY, CDR2 SAAADI.

This chain connects TRBV11-2 to TRBJ1-5; TRBD1 is a possible D gene (5 bases). Germline lookup yields CDR1 SGHAT and CDR2 FQNNGV. V was cut by 1 base and J by 4 bases, with 14 bases left in between. The CDR3 runs to 16 residues. The CDR3 coding sequence is TGTGCCAGCAGCTTAGTTGGGGGGAACCCTAATCAGCCCCAGCATTTT. This translates into CASSLVGGNPNQPQHF.

V gene TRBV6-6 combines with J gene TRBJ2-7; TRBD2 matches 7 bases. Germline CDR1 MNHNY, CDR2 SVGAGI (reference sequence). The CDR3 covers 15 residues. After removal of 2 bases from V and 2 bases from J, the junction contained 6 bases not matched to a gene. This CDR3 reads CASSYAGEGAYEQYF. The CDR3 coding sequence is TGTGCCAGCAGTTACGCCGGGGAGGGAGCCTACGAGCAGTACTTC.

The V call is TRBV2, the J call TRBJ2-1, with D possibly being TRBD2 (5 bases). V lost 6 bases to trimming and J lost 3 bases, with 12 bases between them. This CDR3 region has 14 residues. The germline gives CDR1 SNHLY, CDR2 FYNNEI. The CDR3 nucleotides read TGTGCCAGCAGGGCAACGGGGATCTACAATGAGCAGTTCTTC. Translated, it gives CASRATGIYNEQFF.

The chain couples TRBV5-1 to TRBJ2-1; no clear D gene. This CDR3 is 16 amino acids long. CDR1 SGHRS and CDR2 YFSETQ come from the germline V gene. V was shortened by 4 bases and J by 4 bases, with 18 bases between the two germline ends. The CDR3 here is CASSQYRRIPYNEQFF. The DNA for the CDR3 is TGCGCCAGCAGCCAATACAGACGGATACCTTACAATGAGCAGTTCTTC.

The chain recombines TRBV11-2 with TRBJ2-7; perhaps TRBD2 as D (6 bases). Germline V gene sequence: CDR1 SGHAT, CDR2 FQNNGV. The CDR3 is 14 residues long. V gave up 5 bases and J gave up 4 bases, with 15 bases separating them. CDR3 loop: CASSPRDSPYEQYF. CDR3 sequence (DNA): TGTGCCAGCAGCCCCAGGGACTCGCCATACGAGCAGTACTTC.

The chain combines TRBV27 with TRBJ2-1, with a possible D match to TRBD1 (6 bases). CDR1 and CDR2 from the germline V gene are MNHEY and SMNVEV (reference sequence). Trimming took 3 bases from V and 5 from J, leaving 8 bases between them. CDR3 length equals 13 residues. The CDR3: CASSLDSHNEQFF. CDR3 DNA: TGTGCCAGCAGTTTGGACAGCCACAATGAGCAGTTCTTC.

CDR3 coding DNA: TGTGCCAGCAGTTTGGGACAGGGGTGTGAGCAGTTCTTC. As protein: CASSLGQGCEQFF. This chain connects TRBV27 to TRBJ2-1, with TRBD1 matching over 10 bases. The germline CDR1 and CDR2 sequences are MNHEY and SMNVEV (reference sequence). The CDR3 extends over 13 amino acids. The J segment lost 9 bases and the V segment lost 3 bases, leaving 2 bases of the junction unmatched.

This rearrangement joins TRBV9 to TRBJ1-3, with 7 bases that match TRBD1. The CDR3 is 15 residues long. CDR1 is SGDLS, CDR2 YYNGEE, per germline. V lost 4 bases and J lost 2; bases outside the gene matches: 6. The chain's CDR3 is CASSPPQGTGNTIYF. DNA for the CDR3: TGTGCCAGCAGCCCACCACAGGGGACTGGAAACACCATATATTTT.

Concerning this clone itself: A junction boundary mismatches the germline segment, possibly from a read error. The chain recombines TRBV9 with TRBJ2-5, with D possibly matching TRBD1 (6 bases). The germline gives CDR1 SGDLS, CDR2 YYNGEE. The length of the CDR3 is 12 residues. Here the CDR3 reads CTSRGAGETQYF. Here the CDR3 DNA reads TGTACCAGCAGGGGAGCCGGAGAGACCCAGTACTTC.

The count of this clone is one. This chain links TRBV2 with TRBJ2-2; 8 bases line up with TRBD1. J was trimmed by 5 bases and V by 3 bases; bases with no gene match: 5. CDR1 is SNHLY, CDR2 FYNNEI, per germline. There are 15 residues in the CDR3. DNA of the CDR3: TGTGCCAGCAGTGATCAGGGGGCGCCGACCGGGGAGCTGTTTTTT. This gives the protein CASSDQGAPTGELFF.

The chain recombines TRBV4-1 with TRBJ2-1; 7 positions agree with TRBD1. Germline lookup yields CDR1 MGHRA and CDR2 YSYEKL. V lost 4 bases, J lost 5 bases, and 5 bases stayed unmatched. The CDR3 extends over 14 amino acids. Written as DNA, the CDR3 is TGCGCCAGCAGCCGCCGACAGGGCAACAATGAGCAGTTCTTC. Protein product: CASSRRQGNNEQFF.

The rearrangement links TRBV28 to TRBJ1-1; tentatively, D is TRBD1 (5 bases). This CDR3 contains 12 residues. The V end lost 3 bases, the J end lost 11 bases, and 13 bases lay between the germline ends. Germline V CDR1 and CDR2: MDHEN, SYDVKM. Here the CDR3 reads CASSLAGRGAFF. The CDR3 DNA sequence: TGTGCCAGCAGTTTGGCAGGGCGGGGGGCTTTCTTT.

V and J are TRBV9 and TRBJ2-2; D ambiguous. V dropped 6 bases and J dropped 6 bases, with 9 bases sitting between them. CDR1 and CDR2 from the germline V gene are SGDLS and YYNGEE. This CDR3 is built from 12 residues. This CDR3 reads CASNLQAGELFF. The CDR3, as DNA: TGTGCCAGCAACTTGCAGGCCGGGGAGCTGTTTTTT.

This sequence joins TRBV6-6 and TRBJ2-7; unclear D gene. Germline CDR1 MNHNY, CDR2 SVGAGI (reference sequence). CDR3 size: 14 residues. The V end lost 1 base, the J end lost 0 bases, and 7 bases lay between the germline ends. The CDR3 nucleotides read TGTGCCAGCAGTTACTTATCTCTCTCCTACGAGCAGTACTTC. Its protein product is CASSYLSLSYEQYF.

This clone was observed once. This chain connects TRBV9 to TRBJ2-7; 10 nucleotides agree with TRBD2. Germline lookup yields CDR1 SGDLS and CDR2 YYNGEE. There are 15 residues in the CDR3. After removal of 1 base from V and 3 bases from J, the junction contained 4 bases not matched to a gene. CDR3 sequence (DNA): TGTGCCAGCAGCGTATCTAGCGGGAGTAGCTACGAGCAGTACTTC. Protein product: CASSVSSGSSYEQYF.

On this clone itself: Mismatch with germline at one junction end may stem from a read error. The rearrangement links TRBV7-9 to TRBJ2-5; tentatively, D is TRBD2 (6 bases). The CDR3 spans 13 residues. Germline V gene lookup returns CDR1 SEHNR and CDR2 FQNEAQ (reference sequence). The CDR3 DNA is TGTTCCAGCAGCTTAGGCGGAGGGGCAACCCAGTACTTC. This encodes CSSSLGGGATQYF. The variable domain in full, with the rest retrieved from reference TRBV7-9 and TRBJ2-5, is DTGVSQNPRHKITKRGQNVTFRCDPISEHNRLYWYRQTLGQGPEFLTYFQNEAQLEKSRLLSDRFSAERPKGSFSTLEIQRTEQGDSAMYLCSSSLGGGATQYFGPGTRLLVL.

J is TRBJ1-1 and V is TRBV10-3, with D possibly being TRBD1 (6 bases). CDR1 is ENHRY, CDR2 SYGVKD, per germline. V lost 4 bases and J 4 bases, leaving 13 bases between the germline ends. This CDR3 comprises 14 residues. The CDR3 DNA reads TGTGCCATCAGTGGGGACACCCAACTCACTGAAGCTTTCTTT. Translated, it gives CAISGDTQLTEAFF.

The chain recombines TRBV19 with TRBJ2-2; 7 bases are a match to TRBD2. Germline V gene sequence: CDR1 LNHDA, CDR2 SQIVND (reference sequence). The CDR3 has 15 residues. J lost 0 bases, V lost 3 bases, and 1 base had no gene match. CDR3 amino acids: CASSMGGTNTGELFF. The CDR3, as DNA: TGTGCCAGTAGTATGGGGGGGACGAACACCGGGGAGCTGTTTTTT.

The CDR3 nucleotides are TGTGCCAGCAGACCCATTGGGCGGGGGGACTACAATGAGCAGTTCTTC. Translating it yields CASRPIGRGDYNEQFF. V usage is TRBV6-6 and J usage is TRBJ2-1, with 8 bases that match TRBD2. V trimming: 6 bases; J trimming: 3 bases; junction bases outside the gene matches: 10. In germline, CDR1 is MNHNY, CDR2 SVGAGI (reference sequence). CDR3 size: 16 residues.

The chain couples TRBV6-1 to TRBJ2-7, with 9 bases identical to TRBD1. Germline V CDR1 and CDR2: MNHNS, SASEGT. With V trimmed by 3 bases and J by 1 base, 7 bases remained unmatched. The CDR3 has 16 amino acids. CDR3 DNA sequence: TGTGCCAGCAGTGACCCAACAGGGGGCATTTCCTACGAGCAGTACGTC. The encoded protein is CASSDPTGGISYEQYV.

The chain joins TRBV15 to TRBJ1-5; no firm D call. V was shortened by 0 bases and J by 1 base, with 16 bases between the two germline ends. Germline V gene sequence: CDR1 LNHNV, CDR2 YYDKDF (reference sequence). The CDR3 spans 18 residues. DNA for the CDR3: TGTGCCACCAGCAGAGACGGGAGGGCTTTATTCAGCAATCAGCCCCAGCATTTT. As protein: CATSRDGRALFSNQPQHF.

V usage is TRBV23-1 and J usage is TRBJ2-5, with 7 bases lining up with TRBD2. TRBV23-1 is noted as an ORF with a role that remains uncertain. V lost 11 bases, J lost 2 bases, and 8 bases stayed unmatched. The CDR3 has 13 residues. The CDR3 reads CACQPGGQETQYF. For the CDR3, the DNA is TGCGCCTGCCAGCCCGGGGGGCAAGAGACCCAGTACTTC.

The chain uses TRBV13 and TRBJ2-7; tentatively, D is TRBD2 (6 bases). V was cut by 2 bases and J by 4 bases, with 12 bases left in between. CDR3 length: 14 residues. CDR1 is PRHDT and CDR2 is FYEKMQ in the germline V gene (reference sequence). CDR3 residues: CASSLRRREYEQYF. The CDR3 DNA follows: TGTGCCAGCAGCTTAAGGCGGAGGGAATACGAGCAGTACTTC.

The rearrangement joins TRBV9 to TRBJ2-1; TRBD2 agrees at 7 bases. The CDR3 contains 15 residues. The germline gives CDR1 SGDLS, CDR2 YYNGEE. Losses at the gene ends were 2 bases for V and 9 bases for J; bases not matched to a gene: 11. The CDR3 protein is CASSVGGLRNREQFF. CDR3 sequence (DNA): TGTGCCAGCAGCGTGGGGGGACTACGGAACCGTGAGCAGTTCTTC. The entire variable domain, with the rest obtained from reference TRBV9 and TRBJ2-1, is as follows: DSGVTQTPKHLITATGQRVTLRCSPRSGDLSVYWYQQSLDQGLQFLIQYYNGEERAKGNILERFSAQQFPDLHSELNLSSLELGDSALYFCASSVGGLRNREQFFGPGTRLTVL.